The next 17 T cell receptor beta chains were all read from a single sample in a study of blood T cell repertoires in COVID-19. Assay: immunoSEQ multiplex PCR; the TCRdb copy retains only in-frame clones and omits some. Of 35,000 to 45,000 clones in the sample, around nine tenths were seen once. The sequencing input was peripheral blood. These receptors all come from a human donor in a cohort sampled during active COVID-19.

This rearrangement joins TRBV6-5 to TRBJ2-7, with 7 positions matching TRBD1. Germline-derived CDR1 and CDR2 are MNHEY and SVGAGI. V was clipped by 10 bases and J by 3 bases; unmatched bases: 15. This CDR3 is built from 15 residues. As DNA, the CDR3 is TGTGCCATTACCGTAGGGGGCTTTTCGATCTACGAGCAGTACTTC. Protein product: CAITVGGFSIYEQYF.

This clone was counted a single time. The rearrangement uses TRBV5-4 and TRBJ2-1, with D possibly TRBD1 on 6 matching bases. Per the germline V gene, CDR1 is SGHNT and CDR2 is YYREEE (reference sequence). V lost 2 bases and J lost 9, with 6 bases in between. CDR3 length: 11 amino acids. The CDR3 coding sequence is TGTGCCAGCAGCTTAGGGGGTGAGCAGTTCTTC. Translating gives CASSLGGEQFF. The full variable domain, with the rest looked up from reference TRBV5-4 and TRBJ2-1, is ETGVTQSPTHLIKTRGQQVTLRCSSQSGHNTVSWYQQALGQGPQFIFQYYREEENGRGNFPPRFSGLQFPNYSSELNVNALELDDSALYLCASSLGGEQFFGPGTRLTVL.

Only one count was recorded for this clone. The CDR3 here is CASSVLQGWETQYF. The CDR3 DNA reads TGTGCCAGCAGCGTATTACAGGGGTGGGAGACCCAGTACTTC. V and J are TRBV7-9 and TRBJ2-5, with 7 bases that match TRBD1. J gave up 5 bases and V 5 bases, and 8 bases lay outside the gene matches. CDR1 is SEHNR, CDR2 FQNEAQ, per germline (reference sequence). The CDR3 is 14 amino acids.

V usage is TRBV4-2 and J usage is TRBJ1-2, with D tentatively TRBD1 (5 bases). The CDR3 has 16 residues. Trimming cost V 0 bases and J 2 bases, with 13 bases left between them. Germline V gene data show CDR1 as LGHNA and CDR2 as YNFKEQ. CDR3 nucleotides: TGTGCCAGCAGCCAAGATCCGGGGGGAGGGAACTATGGCTACACCTTC. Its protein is CASSQDPGGGNYGYTF.

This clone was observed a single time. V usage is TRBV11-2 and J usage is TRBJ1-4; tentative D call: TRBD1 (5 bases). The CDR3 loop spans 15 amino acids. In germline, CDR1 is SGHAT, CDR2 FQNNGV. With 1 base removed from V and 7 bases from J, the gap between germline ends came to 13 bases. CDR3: CASSLGQGGSEKLFF. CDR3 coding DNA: TGTGCCAGCAGCTTAGGGCAGGGAGGTAGTGAAAAACTGTTTTTT.

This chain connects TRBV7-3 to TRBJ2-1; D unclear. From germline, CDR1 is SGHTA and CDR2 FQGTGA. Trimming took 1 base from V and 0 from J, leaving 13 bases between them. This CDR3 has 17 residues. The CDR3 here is CASSLNPPVSSYNEQFF. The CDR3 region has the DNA TGTGCCAGCAGCTTAAACCCTCCGGTGAGCTCCTACAATGAGCAGTTCTTC.

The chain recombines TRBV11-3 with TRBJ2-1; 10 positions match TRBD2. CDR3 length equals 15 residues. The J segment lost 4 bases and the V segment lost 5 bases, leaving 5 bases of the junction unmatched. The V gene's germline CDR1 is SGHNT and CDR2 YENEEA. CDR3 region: CASSERTSGYNEQFF. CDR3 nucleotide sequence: TGTGCCAGCAGCGAGCGGACTAGCGGTTACAATGAGCAGTTCTTC. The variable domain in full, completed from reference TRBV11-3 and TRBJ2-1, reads EAGVVQSPRYKIIEKKQPVAFWCNPISGHNTLYWYLQNLGQGPELLIRYENEEAVDDSQLPKDRFSAERLKGVDSTLKIQPAELGDSAVYLCASSERTSGYNEQFFGPGTRLTVL.

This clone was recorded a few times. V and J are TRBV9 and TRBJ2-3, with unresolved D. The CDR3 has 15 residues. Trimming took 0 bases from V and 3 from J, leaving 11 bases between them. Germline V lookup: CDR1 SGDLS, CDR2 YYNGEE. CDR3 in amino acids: CASSVAMAGTDTQYF. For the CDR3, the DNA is TGTGCCAGCAGCGTAGCTATGGCAGGTACAGATACGCAGTATTTT.

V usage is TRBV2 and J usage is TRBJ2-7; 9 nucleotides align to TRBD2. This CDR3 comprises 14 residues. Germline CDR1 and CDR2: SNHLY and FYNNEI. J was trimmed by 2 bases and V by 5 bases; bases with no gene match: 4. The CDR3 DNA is TGTGCCAGCAGTACCGGCGGGGGGGCCTACGAGCAGTACTTC. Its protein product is CASSTGGGAYEQYF. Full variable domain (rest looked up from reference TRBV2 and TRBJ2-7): EPEVTQTPSHQVTQMGQEVILRCVPISNHLYFYWYRQILGQKVEFLVSFYNNEISEKSEIFDDQFSVERPDGSNFTLKIRSTKLEDSAMYFCASSTGGGAYEQYFGPGTRLTVT.

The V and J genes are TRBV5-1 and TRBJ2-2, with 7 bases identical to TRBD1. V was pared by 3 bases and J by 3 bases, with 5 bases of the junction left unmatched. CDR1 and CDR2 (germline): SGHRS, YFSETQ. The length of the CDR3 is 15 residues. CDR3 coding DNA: TGCGCCAGCAGCTCCAAACAGGGGTACACCGGGGAGCTGTTTTTT. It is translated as CASSSKQGYTGELFF.

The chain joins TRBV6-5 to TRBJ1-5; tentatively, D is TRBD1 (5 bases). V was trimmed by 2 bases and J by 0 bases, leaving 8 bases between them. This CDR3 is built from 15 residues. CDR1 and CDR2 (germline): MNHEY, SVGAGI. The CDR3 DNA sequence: TGTGCCAGCAGTTACGCGACAGATAGCAATCAGCCCCAGCATTTT. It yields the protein CASSYATDSNQPQHF.

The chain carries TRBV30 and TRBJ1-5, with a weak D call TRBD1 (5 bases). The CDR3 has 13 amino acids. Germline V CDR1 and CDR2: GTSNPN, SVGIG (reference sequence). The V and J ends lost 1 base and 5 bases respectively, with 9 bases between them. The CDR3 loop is CAWSAGLDQPQHF. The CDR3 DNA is TGTGCCTGGAGTGCAGGGTTGGATCAGCCCCAGCATTTT.

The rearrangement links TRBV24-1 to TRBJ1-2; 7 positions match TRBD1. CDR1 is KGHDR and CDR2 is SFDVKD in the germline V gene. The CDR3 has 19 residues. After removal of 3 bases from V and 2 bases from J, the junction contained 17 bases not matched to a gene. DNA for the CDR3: TGTGCCACCAGTGATCTCCGAACAATACAGGGGATTTCAAACTATGGCTACACCTTC. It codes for CATSDLRTIQGISNYGYTF.

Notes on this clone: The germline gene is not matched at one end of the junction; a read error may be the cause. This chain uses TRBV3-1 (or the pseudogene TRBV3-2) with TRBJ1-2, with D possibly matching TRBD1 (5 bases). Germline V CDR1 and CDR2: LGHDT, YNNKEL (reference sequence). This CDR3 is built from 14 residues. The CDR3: CASSKDAGLFGYTF. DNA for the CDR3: TGTGCCAGCAGCAAAGATGCAGGGCTCTTCGGCTACACCTTC.

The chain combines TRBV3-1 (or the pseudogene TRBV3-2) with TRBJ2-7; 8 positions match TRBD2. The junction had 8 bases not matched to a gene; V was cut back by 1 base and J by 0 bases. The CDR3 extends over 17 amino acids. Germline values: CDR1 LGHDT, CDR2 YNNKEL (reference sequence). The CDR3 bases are TGTGCCAGCAGCCAAGCTGATAGCGGGGCGATCTCCTACGAGCAGTACTTC. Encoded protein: CASSQADSGAISYEQYF.

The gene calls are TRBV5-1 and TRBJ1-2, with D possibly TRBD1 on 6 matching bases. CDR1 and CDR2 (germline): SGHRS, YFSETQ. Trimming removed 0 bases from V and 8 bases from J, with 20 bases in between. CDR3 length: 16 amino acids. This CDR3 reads CASSLEGDYRVNGYTF. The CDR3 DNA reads TGCGCCAGCAGCTTGGAAGGGGATTACAGGGTGAACGGCTACACCTTC.

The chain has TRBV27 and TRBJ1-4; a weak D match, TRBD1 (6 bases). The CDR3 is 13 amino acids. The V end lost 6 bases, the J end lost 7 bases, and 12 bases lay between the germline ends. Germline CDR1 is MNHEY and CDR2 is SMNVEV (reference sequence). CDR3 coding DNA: TGTGCCAGCAGCACCGGGACACCTGAAAAACTGTTTTTT. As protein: CASSTGTPEKLFF. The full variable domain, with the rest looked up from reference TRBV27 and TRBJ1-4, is EAQVTQNPRYLITVTGKKLTVTCSQNMNHEYMSWYRQDPGLGLRQIYYSMNVEVTDKGDVPEGYKVSRKEKRNFPLILESPSPNQTSLYFCASSTGTPEKLFFGSGTQLSVL.